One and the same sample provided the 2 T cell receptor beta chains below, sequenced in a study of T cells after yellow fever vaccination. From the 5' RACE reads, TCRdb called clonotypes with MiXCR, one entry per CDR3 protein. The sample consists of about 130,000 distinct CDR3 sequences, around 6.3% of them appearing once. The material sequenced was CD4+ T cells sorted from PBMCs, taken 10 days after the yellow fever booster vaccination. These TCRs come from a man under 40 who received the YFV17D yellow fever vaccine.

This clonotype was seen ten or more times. The CDR3 DNA is TGTGCCGCCGGCGCCTTGGAGACCCAGTACTTC. As protein: CAAGALETQYF. V gene TRBV10-3 combines with J gene TRBJ2-5; D gene unclear. V lost 11 bases and J lost 5, with 12 bases in between. CDR1 is ENHRY and CDR2 is SYGVKD in the germline V gene. The length of the CDR3 is 11 residues.

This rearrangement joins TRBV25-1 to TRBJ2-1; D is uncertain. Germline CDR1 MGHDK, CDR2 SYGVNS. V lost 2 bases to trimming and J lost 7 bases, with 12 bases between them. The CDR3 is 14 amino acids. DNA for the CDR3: TGTGCCAGCAGTGAACCGGAAGTTCGGAATGAGCAGTTCTTC. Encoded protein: CASSEPEVRNEQFF.